One sample yielded the 30 T cell receptor beta chains listed below, sequenced in a study of shared clonotypes between healthy human individuals. Profiling relied on immunoSEQ multiplex PCR, and the TCRdb table lists in-frame clones only, not all of them. Among about 460,000 clones listed, 75% to 80% were seen once. Source material: PBMCs. The receptors come from a woman in her 40s in good health. Some clones in this sample may be carry-over from other donors' samples.

The genes are TRBV5-1 and TRBJ2-1; D unresolved. Germline V gene sequence: CDR1 SGHRS, CDR2 YFSETQ. Between the trimmed V and J ends, which lost 4 bases and 2 bases, there was a span of 10 bases. The CDR3 has 14 residues. DNA for the CDR3: TGCGCCAGCAGCGGGCGAGTCACCTACAATGAGCAGTTCTTC. It specifies CASSGRVTYNEQFF.

The chain uses TRBV19 and TRBJ2-7; unclear D gene. The V gene lost 5 bases and the J gene lost 4 bases, with 9 bases spanning the gap. Germline V gives CDR1 LNHDA, CDR2 SQIVND (reference sequence). The CDR3 spans 12 residues. CDR3: CASSGNGYEQYF. The DNA of the CDR3 is TGTGCCAGTAGTGGAAATGGGTACGAGCAGTACTTC.

This chain joins TRBV7-2 and TRBJ1-2, with D hard to call. The germline gives CDR1 SGHTA, CDR2 FQGNSA. The V gene lost 1 base and the J gene lost 7 bases, with 10 bases spanning the gap. This CDR3 has 13 amino acids. In DNA, the CDR3 is TGTGCCAGCAGCTTAGTTGCAACCGGTGGCTACACCTTC. Its protein product is CASSLVATGGYTF. Based on the CDR3 plus reference TRBV7-2 and TRBJ1-2, the full variable domain is GAGVSQSPSNKVTEKGKDVELRCDPISGHTALYWYRQSLGQGLEFLIYFQGNSAPDKSGLPSDRFSAERTGGSVSTLTIQRTQQEDSAVYLCASSLVATGGYTFGSGTRLTVV.

The V and J genes are TRBV7-9 and TRBJ2-5; 8 bases align to TRBD2. The CDR3 covers 13 residues. V gave up 4 bases and J gave up 5 bases; unmatched junction bases: 3. The germline V gene encodes CDR1 SEHNR and CDR2 FQNEAQ (reference sequence). This chain's CDR3 is CASSWTSLETQYF. As DNA, the CDR3 is TGTGCCAGCAGCTGGACTAGCCTGGAGACCCAGTACTTC.

The V call is TRBV5-6, the J call TRBJ2-6; 13 bases are a match to TRBD2. This CDR3 is built from 18 residues. Germline V gene data show CDR1 as SGHDT and CDR2 as YYEEEE. Unmatched junction bases numbered 6, after V lost 4 bases and J lost 2 bases. CDR3 protein: CASSSGLAGVAGANVLTF. The CDR3 nucleotides are TGTGCCAGCAGCAGTGGACTAGCGGGAGTGGCTGGGGCCAACGTCCTGACTTTC.

The CDR3 spells CASSQAWGLAIGNEQFF. The CDR3 DNA is TGCGCCAGCAGCCAAGCCTGGGGACTAGCGATCGGGAATGAGCAGTTCTTC. This rearrangement joins TRBV4-3 to TRBJ2-1; 10 positions agree with TRBD2. CDR3 length: 17 residues. Looked up from germline, CDR1 is LGHNA and CDR2 is YSLEER. Trimming cost V 1 base and J 7 bases; bases outside gene matches: 10.

The rearrangement uses TRBV5-4 and TRBJ2-5; TRBD2 matches at 14 bases. The V and J ends lost 4 bases and 13 bases, in that order; junction bases with no gene match: 6. The CDR3 is 13 residues long. Per the germline V gene, CDR1 is SGHNT and CDR2 is YYREEE (reference sequence). This CDR3 reads CASSLSGTSGGYF. CDR3 nucleotide sequence: TGTGCCAGCAGCCTATCCGGGACTAGCGGGGGGTACTTC. Full variable domain (rest looked up from reference TRBV5-4 and TRBJ2-5): ETGVTQSPTHLIKTRGQQVTLRCSSQSGHNTVSWYQQALGQGPQFIFQYYREEENGRGNFPPRFSGLQFPNYSSELNVNALELDDSALYLCASSLSGTSGGYFGPGTRLLVL.

This clone was seen only once. A read error likely explains this, since a far larger clone differs by one base. The chain is built from TRBV4-3 and TRBJ2-1, with D perhaps given as TRBD1 or TRBD2 (5 bases each). CDR1 and CDR2 from the germline V gene are LGHNA and YSLEER. The CDR3 runs 15 residues. The CDR3 is CASTQGVGPYNGQFF. CDR3 nucleotide sequence: TGCGCCAGCACCCAAGGGGTGGGACCCTACAATGGGCAGTTCTTC.

For this clone: This may come from a read error, since a much larger clone is one base off. J is TRBJ2-7 and V is TRBV30; 7 positions match TRBD1. J lost 5 bases, V lost 3 bases, and 7 bases had no gene match. CDR3 length: 13 residues. Germline lookup yields CDR1 GTSNPN and CDR2 SVGIG (reference sequence). The CDR3: CAWSRQGTHEQYF. In nucleotides, the CDR3 is TGTGCCTGGAGCAGACAGGGTACCCACGAGCAGTACTTC.

In its sample, this clone was seen once. The chain recombines TRBV4-1 with TRBJ2-5; no clear D. Trimming shortened V by 5 bases and J by 7 bases, and 11 bases separated the two germline ends. CDR3 length: 12 residues. Looked up from germline, CDR1 is MGHRA and CDR2 is YSYEKL. CDR3 nucleotides: TGCGCCAGCAGCGAACCTTTCGGGACCCAGTACTTC. This sequence encodes CASSEPFGTQYF.

The rearrangement joins TRBV5-1 to TRBJ1-1; TRBD1 agrees at 7 bases. V was clipped by 4 bases and J by 2 bases; unmatched bases: 8. CDR1 SGHRS and CDR2 YFSETQ come from the germline V gene. CDR3 length equals 15 residues. CDR3 region: CASSTTGAGNTEAFF. The CDR3 DNA follows: TGCGCCAGCAGCACCACAGGGGCCGGAAACACTGAAGCTTTCTTT.

The chain uses TRBV28 and TRBJ2-7; D call uncertain. V gave up 5 bases and J gave up 4 bases, with 9 bases separating them. The CDR3 extends over 12 amino acids. Germline-derived CDR1 and CDR2 are MDHEN and SYDVKM. CDR3 region: CASSPLRYEQYF. CDR3 in DNA: TGTGCCAGCAGTCCCCTGAGGTACGAGCAGTACTTC.

CDR3 nucleotide sequence: TGCGCCAGCAGTTCGTCGACAGAGAACTATGGCTACACCTTC. Its protein is CASSSSTENYGYTF. The rearrangement links TRBV5-1 to TRBJ1-2, with a weak D call TRBD1 (5 bases). Germline CDR1 and CDR2: SGHRS and YFSETQ. The CDR3 consists of 14 residues. The germline V and J ends were trimmed by 5 bases and 2 bases, with 13 bases remaining between them. Variable domain in full (rest from reference TRBV5-1 and TRBJ1-2): KAGVTQTPRYLIKTRGQQVTLSCSPISGHRSVSWYQQTPGQGLQFLFEYFSETQRNKGNFPGRFSGRQFSNSRSEMNVSTLELGDSALYLCASSSSTENYGYTFGSGTRLTVV.

The chain uses TRBV5-1 and TRBJ1-3, with 7 bases fitting TRBD1. This CDR3 spans 15 amino acids. Germline V gene data show CDR1 as SGHRS and CDR2 as YFSETQ. V was clipped by 0 bases and J by 3 bases; unmatched bases: 3. CDR3: CASSLGQGGGNTIYF. In DNA, the CDR3 is TGCGCCAGCAGCTTGGGACAGGGTGGTGGAAACACCATATATTTT.

The chain carries TRBV5-1 and TRBJ2-3, with 9 bases aligning to TRBD1. This CDR3 has 14 residues. V shed 4 bases, J shed 6 bases, and the junction held 6 bases outside the gene matches. Looked up from germline, CDR1 is SGHRS and CDR2 is YFSETQ. The CDR3 nucleotides read TGCGCCAGCAGCCCCGGGACAGGGTCGGATACGCAGTATTTT. The encoded protein is CASSPGTGSDTQYF.

This chain connects TRBV10-2 to TRBJ2-1; 7 bases fit TRBD2. V shed 6 bases, J shed 4 bases, and the junction held 9 bases outside the gene matches. This CDR3 has 15 amino acids. Germline V gene lookup returns CDR1 WSHSY and CDR2 SAAADI. The CDR3 nucleotides are TGCGCCAGCAGCATCTCTAGCGGAGTTTACAATGAGCAGTTCTTC. This translates into CASSISSGVYNEQFF.

This clone was seen more than once but under ten times. The chain carries TRBV6-1 and TRBJ2-3, with 10 positions matching TRBD2. Germline CDR1 MNHNS, CDR2 SASEGT. V shed 8 bases and J 4 bases; nucleotides not matched to a gene: 6. This CDR3 spans 14 amino acids. The CDR3: CASQAGGPADTQYF. CDR3 coding DNA: TGTGCCAGCCAAGCGGGAGGGCCCGCAGATACGCAGTATTTT.

This rearrangement joins TRBV10-3 to TRBJ1-2; TRBD1 aligns across 7 bases. CDR3 length: 14 amino acids. The germline gives CDR1 ENHRY, CDR2 SYGVKD. Unmatched junction bases numbered 1, after V lost 3 bases and J lost 0 bases. CDR3: CAISEQGPNYGYTF. CDR3 bases: TGTGCCATCAGTGAACAGGGGCCTAACTATGGCTACACCTTC.

The chain carries TRBV29-1 and TRBJ1-5, with TRBD1 identical over 8 bases. V gave up 4 bases and J gave up 5 bases; unmatched junction bases: 4. Germline V gene lookup returns CDR1 SQVTM and CDR2 ANQGSEA. CDR3 length: 13 amino acids. The CDR3 loop is CSVAIQGDQPQHF. CDR3 nucleotides: TGCAGCGTTGCAATACAGGGGGATCAGCCCCAGCATTTT. Looking up the rest from reference TRBV29-1 and TRBJ1-5 gives the full variable domain: SAVISQKPSRDICQRGTSLTIQCQVDSQVTMMFWYRQQPGQSLTLIATANQGSEATYESGFVIDKFPISRPNLTFSTLTVSNMSPEDSSIYLCSVAIQGDQPQHFGDGTRLSIL.

This clone was detected once. Within the sample, other DNA sequences also encode this same CDR3. The rearrangement links TRBV18 to TRBJ1-5; tentatively, D is TRBD1 (5 bases). V shed 4 bases and J shed 3 bases, with 16 bases lying between them. There are 16 residues in the CDR3. The V gene's germline CDR1 is KGHSH and CDR2 LQKENI. Written as DNA, the CDR3 is TGTGCCAGCTCACTTGGGACCCCGGTGGACAATCAGCCCCAGCATTTT. Protein product: CASSLGTPVDNQPQHF.

This clone was detected only once. The CDR3 sequence: CASRGTGSNEQFF. As DNA, the CDR3 is TGTGCCAGCAGAGGGACAGGGTCCAATGAGCAGTTCTTC. The chain couples TRBV2 to TRBJ2-1; the match to TRBD1 covers 9 bases. Germline CDR1 SNHLY, CDR2 FYNNEI. The CDR3 sequence is 13 residues long. The V and J ends lost 6 bases and 6 bases, in that order; junction bases with no gene match: 3. The whole variable domain, filled in from reference TRBV2 and TRBJ2-1, reads EPEVTQTPSHQVTQMGQEVILRCVPISNHLYFYWYRQILGQKVEFLVSFYNNEISEKSEIFDDQFSVERPDGSNFTLKIRSTKLEDSAMYFCASRGTGSNEQFFGPGTRLTVL.

The V gene is TRBV5-1, the J gene TRBJ2-2; 11 bases are shared with TRBD2. V dropped 4 bases and J dropped 0; count of bases not matched to a gene: 2. The germline CDR1 and CDR2 sequences are SGHRS and YFSETQ. The CDR3 runs to 16 residues. The CDR3 sequence is CASSQGLAANTGELFF. The CDR3, as DNA: TGCGCCAGCAGCCAGGGACTAGCGGCGAACACCGGGGAGCTGTTTTTT.

The genes are TRBV18 and TRBJ1-4; the D is unclear. The V end lost 6 bases, the J end lost 2 bases, and 10 bases lay between the germline ends. Germline CDR1 and CDR2: KGHSH and LQKENI. The CDR3 consists of 14 residues. CDR3 sequence reads: CASSDVGTNEKLFF. The CDR3 nucleotides are TGTGCCAGCTCCGATGTTGGGACTAATGAAAAACTGTTTTTT.

On this clone itself: Other nucleotide sequences in the sample specify the same CDR3. The chain joins TRBV9 to TRBJ2-2; the match to TRBD2 covers 11 bases. CDR3 length equals 13 residues. Per the germline V gene, CDR1 is SGDLS and CDR2 is YYNGEE. V trimming: 4 bases; J trimming: 8 bases; junction bases outside the gene matches: 1. The CDR3 spells CASSPSGRGELFF. The CDR3 bases are TGTGCCAGCAGCCCTAGCGGGAGGGGGGAGCTGTTTTTT.

The chain carries TRBV30 and TRBJ2-7; D is unclear. The ends were cut back, 0 bases at V and 3 bases at J, with 15 bases in the middle. The CDR3 extends over 15 amino acids. Germline CDR1 reads GTSNPN; CDR2 reads SVGIG (reference sequence). CDR3 region: CAWSVLGLARYEQYF. CDR3 nucleotide sequence: TGTGCCTGGAGTGTACTCGGTCTGGCTCGCTACGAGCAGTACTTC. Looking up the rest from reference TRBV30 and TRBJ2-7 gives the full variable domain: SQTIHQWPATLVQPVGSPLSLECTVEGTSNPNLYWYRQAAGRGLQLLFYSVGIGQISSEVPQNLSASRPQDRQFILSSKKLLLSDSGFYLCAWSVLGLARYEQYFGPGTRLTVT.

The chain joins TRBV5-1 to TRBJ2-2, with TRBD2 identical over 7 bases. Germline V gives CDR1 SGHRS, CDR2 YFSETQ. The CDR3 spans 16 residues. V lost 0 bases and J lost 1; bases outside the gene matches: 3. Here the CDR3 DNA reads TGCGCCAGCAGCTTGGGCCTAGCGGAGAACACCGGGGAGCTGTTTTTT. It yields the protein CASSLGLAENTGELFF.

The chain recombines TRBV7-3 with TRBJ2-1; TRBD2 might be the D (6 bases). The CDR3 spans 15 residues. The germline V gene encodes CDR1 SGHTA and CDR2 FQGTGA. Trimming removed 5 bases from V and 1 base from J, with 12 bases in between. The CDR3 DNA follows: TGTGCCAGCAGCGCGGGACTGCGGTCCTACAATGAGCAGTTCTTC. Protein sequence: CASSAGLRSYNEQFF. Full variable domain (rest looked up from reference TRBV7-3 and TRBJ2-1): GAGVSQTPSNKVTEKGKYVELRCDPISGHTALYWYRQSLGQGPEFLIYFQGTGAADDSGLPNDRFFAVRPEGSVSTLKIQRTERGDSAVYLCASSAGLRSYNEQFFGPGTRLTVL.

Remarks on this clone: A far larger clone is one base from this, pointing to a likely read error. Other DNA sequences of this sample code for an identical CDR3. The chain recombines TRBV7-2 with TRBJ1-2; no clear D gene. Germline CDR1 SGHTA, CDR2 FQGNSA. The CDR3 length is 14 residues. The CDR3 bases are TGTGCTAGCAGCCCGTACGGGGTCAACTATGGCTACACCTTC. Protein: CASSPYGVNYGYTF.

The chain is built from TRBV9 and TRBJ1-3; D is possibly TRBD1 (5 bases). The CDR3 is 14 amino acids. Trimming pared 0 bases from V and 4 bases from J, leaving 8 bases between. Germline values: CDR1 SGDLS, CDR2 YYNGEE. CDR3 DNA sequence: TGTGCCAGCAGCGTAGATCAGGGAGGAAACACCATATATTTT. Protein product: CASSVDQGGNTIYF.

The gene calls are TRBV9 and TRBJ2-1; 8 bases line up with TRBD1. There are 15 residues in the CDR3. Losses at the gene ends were 3 bases for V and 4 bases for J; bases not matched to a gene: 6. Germline V CDR1 and CDR2: SGDLS, YYNGEE. The CDR3 DNA reads TGTGCCAGCAGCGCGTACAGGGGGTCTTACAATGAGCAGTTCTTC. As protein: CASSAYRGSYNEQFF. The full variable domain, rest sourced from reference TRBV9 and TRBJ2-1, is DSGVTQTPKHLITATGQRVTLRCSPRSGDLSVYWYQQSLDQGLQFLIQYYNGEERAKGNILERFSAQQFPDLHSELNLSSLELGDSALYFCASSAYRGSYNEQFFGPGTRLTVL.